The 2 T cell receptor beta chains reported below all come from one sample, sequenced in a study of CD8+ T cells in alopecia areata. Extracted RNA was reverse transcribed into cDNA, the sequencing template. Sequencing used immunoSEQ multiplex PCR; TCRdb keeps in-frame clones, though not all of them. The table records some 160,000 clones, 55% to 75% of them present only once. Treatment specified: oral pan-JAK inhibitor, 5-10 mg twice daily. The input for sequencing was CD4+ T cells sorted from blood, taken at week 4, from a patient treated with tofacitinib. These receptors all come from a human donor with alopecia areata.

The chain combines TRBV29-1 with TRBJ2-3; 8 nucleotides agree with TRBD1. V was clipped by 0 bases and J by 1 base; unmatched bases: 6. The CDR3 is 16 amino acids. CDR1 and CDR2 from the germline V gene are SQVTM and ANQGSEA. The CDR3 here is CSVEDRGGQGTDTQYF. In DNA, the CDR3 is TGCAGCGTTGAAGATCGAGGGGGACAGGGCACAGATACGCAGTATTTT.

The chain is built from TRBV9 and TRBJ2-1, with unresolved D. Looked up from germline, CDR1 is SGDLS and CDR2 is YYNGEE. Trimming shortened V by 5 bases and J by 0 bases, and 9 bases separated the two germline ends. The CDR3 is 14 amino acids. This chain's CDR3 is CASRPLSSYNEQFF. In DNA form, the CDR3 reads TGTGCCAGCAGGCCTTTAAGCTCCTACAATGAGCAGTTCTTC.